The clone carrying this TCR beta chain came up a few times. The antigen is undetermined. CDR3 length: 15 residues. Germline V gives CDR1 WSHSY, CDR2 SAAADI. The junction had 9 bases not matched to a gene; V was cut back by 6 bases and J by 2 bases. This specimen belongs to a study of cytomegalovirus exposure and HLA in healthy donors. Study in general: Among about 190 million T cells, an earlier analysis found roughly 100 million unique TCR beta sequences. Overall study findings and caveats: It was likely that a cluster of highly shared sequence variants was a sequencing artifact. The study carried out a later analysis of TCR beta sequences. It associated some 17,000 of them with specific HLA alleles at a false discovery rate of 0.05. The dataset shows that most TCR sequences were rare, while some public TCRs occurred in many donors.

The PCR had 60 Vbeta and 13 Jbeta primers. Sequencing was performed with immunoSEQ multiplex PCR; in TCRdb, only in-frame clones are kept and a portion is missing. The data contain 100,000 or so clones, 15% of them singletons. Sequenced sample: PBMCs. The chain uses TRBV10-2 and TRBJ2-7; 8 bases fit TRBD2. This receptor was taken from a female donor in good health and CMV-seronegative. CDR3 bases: TGCGCCAGCAGGGTGCCTAGCGGGCTTCCCTACGAGCAGTACTTC. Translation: CASRVPSGLPYEQYF.